These 20 T cell receptor beta chains originate from one sample sequenced in a study of CD8 T cells in Susac syndrome. Random hexamers were used to reverse transcribe an amount of about 0.45 to 1 ug RNA. In TCRdb, the immunoSEQ multiplex PCR reads were re-called with MiXCR into one record per CDR3 protein. Seen here are fewer than 200,000 distinct CDR3 sequences, roughly 95% observed once, and the top ten hold over 0.08%. Sequencing used CD4+ T cells from PBMCs. These receptors came from a human donor in good health.

The V call is TRBV14, the J call TRBJ1-1; no clear D gene. Trimming pared 2 bases from V and 12 bases from J, leaving 19 bases between. The CDR3 is 14 amino acids. CDR1 is SGHDN and CDR2 is FVKESK in the germline V gene. CDR3 sequence reads: CASSQPNTPRSSFF. The DNA of the CDR3 is TGTGCCAGCAGCCAACCCAACACTCCCAGAAGTTCTTTCTTT.

This sequence joins TRBV15 and TRBJ1-4; no definite D call. V dropped 1 base and J dropped 12 bases, with 15 bases sitting between them. The CDR3 length is 14 residues. In germline, CDR1 is LNHNV, CDR2 YYDKDF (reference sequence). The CDR3 DNA sequence: TGTGCCACCAGCAGAGGGGCCGAACGGAGGGAACTGTTTTTT. It translates to CATSRGAERRELFF.

This clonotype was seen a few times. The chain is built from TRBV12-3 or TRBV12-4 and TRBJ2-1; 7 nucleotides align to TRBD1. V lost 5 bases and J lost 0; bases outside the gene matches: 4. The CDR3 consists of 15 residues. Here the CDR3 reads CASSLGQSSYNEQFF. The CDR3 nucleotides read TGTGCCAGCAGTCTGGGACAGAGCTCCTACAATGAGCAGTTCTTC.

In DNA, the CDR3 is TGTGCCAGCAGGATTAAACAGGGAAGGACTGAAGCTTTCTTT. This translates into CASRIKQGRTEAFF. The chain is built from TRBV6-6 and TRBJ1-1, with D possibly TRBD1 on 6 matching bases. The CDR3 has 14 residues. Between the trimmed V and J ends, which lost 6 bases and 5 bases, there was a span of 16 bases. Germline CDR1 reads MNHNY; CDR2 reads SVGAGI (reference sequence).

The gene calls are TRBV19 and TRBJ2-4; D call uncertain. The CDR3 runs to 17 residues. Germline V gene data show CDR1 as LNHDA and CDR2 as SQIVND (reference sequence). Trimming cost V 1 base and J 0 bases, with 13 bases left between them. As DNA, the CDR3 is TGTGCCAGTAGTATAGTATCCAGCCCGTTAGCCAAAAACATTCAGTACTTC. Protein product: CASSIVSSPLAKNIQYF.

V gene TRBV19 combines with J gene TRBJ1-5; weak D call: TRBD1 (6 bases). The V end lost 10 bases, the J end lost 0 bases, and 13 bases lay between the germline ends. Germline CDR1 reads LNHDA; CDR2 reads SQIVND (reference sequence). The CDR3 totals 14 residues. CDR3 protein: CATSGTFSNQPQHF. The CDR3 coding sequence is TGTGCCACCTCCGGGACATTTAGCAATCAGCCCCAGCATTTT.

This chain uses TRBV20-1 with TRBJ2-1, with a possible D match to TRBD2 (6 bases). The germline CDR1 and CDR2 sequences are DFQATT and SNEGSKA (reference sequence). Trimming pared 1 base from V and 0 bases from J, leaving 13 bases between. The CDR3 totals 16 residues. The CDR3 bases are TGCAGTGCTAGAGTTCCTAGCGAGAGCTCCTACAATGAGCAGTTCTTC. Translating it yields CSARVPSESSYNEQFF.

The genes are TRBV4-2 and TRBJ2-1; TRBD2 agrees at 9 bases. V was pared by 4 bases and J by 5 bases, with 15 bases of the junction left unmatched. The CDR3 is 18 amino acids. Per the germline V gene, CDR1 is LGHNA and CDR2 is YNFKEQ. CDR3 DNA sequence: TGTGCCAGCAGCCTATACGAGAGGACTAGCGTTTTCGACAATGAGCAGTTCTTC. It is translated as CASSLYERTSVFDNEQFF.

The gene calls are TRBV28 and TRBJ2-7; no definite D call. The CDR3 runs 11 residues. Germline CDR1 reads MDHEN; CDR2 reads SYDVKM. The V end lost 6 bases, the J end lost 4 bases, and 7 bases lay between the germline ends. This CDR3 is CASRNIYEQYF. The CDR3 coding sequence is TGTGCCAGCAGGAACATATACGAGCAGTACTTC.

V and J are TRBV24-1 and TRBJ1-2, with no clear D. The CDR3 totals 14 residues. Trimming removed 3 bases from V and 3 bases from J, with 10 bases in between. The germline CDR1 and CDR2 sequences are KGHDR and SFDVKD. DNA for the CDR3: TGTGCCACCAGTGATCATGTAAGAGACTATGGCTACACCTTC. Translated: CATSDHVRDYGYTF.

This clonotype has just one count. The chain couples TRBV20-1 to TRBJ1-2, with unresolved D. The CDR3 is 15 residues long. The ends were cut back, 5 bases at V and 0 bases at J, with 16 bases in the middle. From germline, CDR1 is DFQATT and CDR2 SNEGSKA (reference sequence). CDR3 in amino acids: CSADSRSGTNYGYTF. As DNA, the CDR3 is TGCAGTGCTGATTCGAGAAGCGGTACTAACTATGGCTACACCTTC.

The chain uses TRBV20-1 and TRBJ1-1; 11 positions agree with TRBD1. This CDR3 has 15 residues. With V trimmed by 6 bases and J by 4 bases, 10 bases remained unmatched. The V gene's germline CDR1 is DFQATT and CDR2 SNEGSKA (reference sequence). The CDR3 DNA sequence: TGCAGTGCGCAAACCGGACAGGGGGCGGTCACTGAAGCTTTCTTT. It encodes CSAQTGQGAVTEAFF.

This chain joins TRBV3-1 and TRBJ2-7, with TRBD1 matching 8 bases. J was trimmed by 4 bases and V by 6 bases; bases with no gene match: 11. CDR1 is LGHDT, CDR2 YNNKEL, per germline (reference sequence). This CDR3 spans 15 amino acids. The CDR3 DNA follows: TGTGCCAGCAGGCTAGCCAGGGGGCGCAGATACGAGCAGTACTTC. It codes for CASRLARGRRYEQYF.

Only one count was recorded for this clonotype. The chain employs TRBV29-1 and TRBJ1-2; D remains ambiguous. Between the trimmed V and J ends, which lost 4 bases and 2 bases, there was a span of 8 bases. CDR1 and CDR2 (germline): SQVTM, ANQGSEA. The CDR3 spans 12 residues. DNA of the CDR3: TGCAGCGTTGTCAGCGAGAACTATGGCTACACCTTC. Its protein is CSVVSENYGYTF.

This chain connects TRBV28 to TRBJ2-7; D gene uncertain. In germline, CDR1 is MDHEN, CDR2 SYDVKM. The CDR3 is 11 amino acids. V lost 7 bases to trimming and J lost 4 bases, with 8 bases between them. CDR3 region: CASTEQYEQYF. CDR3 sequence (DNA): TGTGCCAGCACCGAGCAATACGAGCAGTACTTC.

The chain links TRBV29-1 to TRBJ1-2, with D unresolved. Germline V gene lookup returns CDR1 SQVTM and CDR2 ANQGSEA. The CDR3 runs to 13 residues. Trimming cost V 6 bases and J 0 bases, with 11 bases left between them. DNA for the CDR3: TGCAGCGTCGCATGGACCTCTAACTATGGCTACACCTTC. This gives the protein CSVAWTSNYGYTF.

The chain uses TRBV6-5 and TRBJ1-2; tentative D call: TRBD1 (6 bases). The V gene's germline CDR1 is MNHEY and CDR2 SVGAGI. The CDR3 is 14 residues long. Trimming removed 3 bases from V and 3 bases from J, with 11 bases in between. The CDR3 protein is CASSYRRQDYGYTF. The CDR3 coding sequence is TGTGCCAGCAGTTATAGACGACAGGACTATGGCTACACCTTC.

The chain carries TRBV7-9 and TRBJ2-1, with 10 bases fitting TRBD2. The CDR3 totals 14 residues. V was clipped by 7 bases and J by 8 bases; unmatched bases: 8. Germline-derived CDR1 and CDR2 are SEHNR and FQNEAQ (reference sequence). As DNA, the CDR3 is TGTGCCAGCATGGGGACTAGCGCAGGGGATGAGCAGTTCTTC. Translation gives CASMGTSAGDEQFF.

This clonotype has just one count. The rearrangement links TRBV2 to TRBJ1-2; 9 bases align to TRBD1. V lost 6 bases to trimming and J lost 8 bases; unmatched junction nucleotides: 10. This CDR3 region has 14 residues. CDR1 is SNHLY and CDR2 is FYNNEI in the germline V gene. In DNA, the CDR3 is TGTGCCAGCAGCGCGACAGGGGGTTATGAAGGCTACACCTTC. Translating gives CASSATGGYEGYTF.

CDR3 nucleotides: TGTGCCTGGAGTCTCGGAGTTGACCAGCCCCAGCATTTT. Its translation: CAWSLGVDQPQHF. The rearrangement links TRBV30 to TRBJ1-5; D call uncertain. Trimming cost V 2 bases and J 7 bases, with 12 bases left between them. The CDR3 has 13 residues. Germline CDR1 is GTSNPN and CDR2 is SVGIG (reference sequence).